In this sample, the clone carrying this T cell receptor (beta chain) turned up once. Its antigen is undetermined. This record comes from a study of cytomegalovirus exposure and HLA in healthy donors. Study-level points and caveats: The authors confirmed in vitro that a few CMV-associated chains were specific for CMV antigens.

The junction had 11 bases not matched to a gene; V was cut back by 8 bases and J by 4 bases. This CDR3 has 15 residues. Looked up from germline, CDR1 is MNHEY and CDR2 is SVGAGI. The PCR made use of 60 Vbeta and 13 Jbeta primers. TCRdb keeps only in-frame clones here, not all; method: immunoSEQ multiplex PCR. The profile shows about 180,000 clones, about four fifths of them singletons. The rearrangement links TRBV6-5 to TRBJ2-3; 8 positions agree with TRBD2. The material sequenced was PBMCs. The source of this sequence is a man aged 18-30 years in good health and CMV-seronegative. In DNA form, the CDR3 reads TGTGCCAGCGGGCCCTCCGGGGGGGGTGCAGATACGCAGTATTTT. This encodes CASGPSGGGADTQYF.